Presented here are 18 T cell receptor beta chains from one specimen sequenced in a study of blood T cell repertoires in COVID-19. The repertoire was sequenced with immunoSEQ multiplex PCR; TCRdb's copy has only in-frame clones and lacks some. Of more than 15,000 clones in the sample, roughly 90% were seen once. The sequencing sample was made of peripheral blood. The receptor source for this set is a man aged 40-49 years with active COVID-19.

The rearrangement uses TRBV10-3 and TRBJ2-5; weak D call: TRBD2 (6 bases). This CDR3 has 14 residues. Per the germline V gene, CDR1 is ENHRY and CDR2 is SYGVKD. The ends were cut back, 6 bases at V and 2 bases at J, with 13 bases in the middle. The CDR3 DNA is TGTGCCATCAGAGGGGATGGGGGGCAAGAGACCCAGTACTTC. This codes for CAIRGDGGQETQYF.

This clone was seen once. The chain links TRBV9 to TRBJ2-3; possible D gene TRBD2, 5 bases. The CDR3 consists of 13 residues. Per germline, CDR1 SGDLS and CDR2 YYNGEE. V gave up 4 bases and J gave up 4 bases, with 10 bases separating them. CDR3 region: CASSQPEADTQYF. Here the CDR3 DNA reads TGTGCCAGCAGCCAGCCGGAGGCAGATACGCAGTATTTT.

This clone was detected once. The rearrangement joins TRBV7-8 to TRBJ2-5, with 10 bases that match TRBD1. Germline-derived CDR1 and CDR2 are SGHVS and FQNEAQ. V was pared by 7 bases and J by 3 bases, with 5 bases of the junction left unmatched. The length of the CDR3 is 14 residues. The CDR3 DNA reads TGTGCCAGCAACGATGGACAGGGGGAAGAGACCCAGTACTTC. Its protein product is CASNDGQGEETQYF.

CDR3 nucleotides: TGTGCCAGCAGCTTAGCCGGGTCCCCTTACGAGCAGTACTTC. It encodes CASSLAGSPYEQYF. The V call is TRBV7-9, the J call TRBJ2-7; D gene uncertain. The CDR3 spans 14 residues. V lost 0 bases to trimming and J lost 4 bases, with 10 bases between them. CDR1 SEHNR and CDR2 FQNEAQ come from the germline V gene (reference sequence).

The chain combines TRBV7-8 with TRBJ2-5; 7 bases fit TRBD1. Per the germline V gene, CDR1 is SGHVS and CDR2 is FQNEAQ. The CDR3 totals 15 residues. Unmatched junction bases numbered 7, after V lost 5 bases and J lost 1 base. This CDR3 is CASSRYWDSQETQYF. The CDR3 bases are TGTGCCAGCAGCCGTTACTGGGACAGCCAAGAGACCCAGTACTTC.

The V and J genes are TRBV7-9 and TRBJ2-7; 9 positions match TRBD1. Germline V CDR1 and CDR2: SEHNR, FQNEAQ (reference sequence). The CDR3 totals 13 residues. J lost 4 bases, V lost 5 bases, and 3 bases had no gene match. The CDR3 coding sequence is TGTGCCAGCAGCCGGGACAGGGCTTACGAGCAGTACTTC. This gives the protein CASSRDRAYEQYF.

The V gene is TRBV6-5, the J gene TRBJ2-7; D is perhaps TRBD1 (6 bases). Trimming pared 2 bases from V and 3 bases from J, leaving 8 bases between. CDR3 length equals 13 residues. Per germline, CDR1 MNHEY and CDR2 SVGAGI. The DNA for the CDR3 is TGTGCCAGCAGTTACGTCAGGGGCTACGAGCAGTACTTC. Residues: CASSYVRGYEQYF.

This chain uses TRBV27 with TRBJ1-2, with a weak D call TRBD1 (5 bases). V was trimmed by 6 bases and J by 1 base, leaving 9 bases between them. The CDR3 has 13 residues. CDR1 is MNHEY, CDR2 SMNVEV, per germline (reference sequence). DNA for the CDR3: TGTGCCAGCAGCCCAGGGTTTAACTATGGCTACACCTTC. It encodes CASSPGFNYGYTF.

This clone has just one count. The chain uses TRBV5-1 and TRBJ2-3; 12 bases are a match to TRBD2. Germline V gene sequence: CDR1 SGHRS, CDR2 YFSETQ. This CDR3 is 17 amino acids long. J lost 4 bases, V lost 1 base, and 7 bases had no gene match. The CDR3 DNA reads TGCGCCAGCAGCTTGTCTAGCGGGAGGGCCAAATCAGATACGCAGTATTTT. Its translation is CASSLSSGRAKSDTQYF.

The rearrangement joins TRBV4-1 to TRBJ1-2; possible D gene TRBD1, 5 bases. V was shortened by 3 bases and J by 1 base, with 9 bases between the two germline ends. This CDR3 contains 14 residues. Germline V gene data show CDR1 as MGHRA and CDR2 as YSYEKL. The CDR3 region is CASSHQGINYGYTF. The CDR3 coding sequence is TGCGCCAGCAGCCATCAGGGTATTAACTATGGCTACACCTTC.

This sequence joins TRBV6-5 and TRBJ1-1, with a weak D call TRBD1 (5 bases). This CDR3 spans 15 amino acids. Germline loops: CDR1 MNHEY, CDR2 SVGAGI. V lost 6 bases to trimming and J lost 3 bases, with 17 bases between them. CDR3 sequence: CASRLNIQGHTEAFF. The CDR3 DNA follows: TGTGCCAGCAGGTTAAACATTCAGGGTCACACTGAAGCTTTCTTT.

In DNA form, the CDR3 reads TGTGCCAGCAGCTTCACGAGGTCCATAAGCAATCAGCCCCAGCATTTT. It yields the protein CASSFTRSISNQPQHF. The gene calls are TRBV7-8 and TRBJ1-5; D is uncertain. Trimming left V 3 bases short and J 1 base short, with 13 bases between. This CDR3 contains 16 residues. The germline CDR1 and CDR2 sequences are SGHVS and FQNEAQ.

V and J are TRBV5-1 and TRBJ2-3, with TRBD1 matching 7 bases. There are 16 residues in the CDR3. Unmatched junction bases numbered 8, after V lost 0 bases and J lost 4 bases. The germline gives CDR1 SGHRS, CDR2 YFSETQ. The CDR3 loop reads CASSLGLGGMADTQYF. The CDR3 region has the DNA TGCGCCAGCAGCTTGGGTTTAGGGGGCATGGCAGATACGCAGTATTTT.

The chain combines TRBV5-1 with TRBJ2-3; 7 bases align to TRBD1. The CDR3 has 17 residues. The germline CDR1 and CDR2 sequences are SGHRS and YFSETQ. V was pared by 5 bases and J by 3 bases, with 15 bases of the junction left unmatched. For the CDR3, the DNA is TGCGCCAGCAGAGAAGGGACAGACCACGCAGGGACAGATACGCAGTATTTT. Protein: CASREGTDHAGTDTQYF.

The rearrangement links TRBV23-1 to TRBJ2-1; 9 nucleotides agree with TRBD1. TRBV23-1 is an ORF, and what it does is uncertain. V gave up 9 bases and J gave up 7 bases; unmatched junction bases: 10. The CDR3 loop spans 14 amino acids. CDR3 DNA sequence: TGCGCCAGTCGGACAGGGGATGGGAAGAATGAGCAGTTCTTC. Residues: CASRTGDGKNEQFF.

The V and J genes are TRBV12-5 and TRBJ1-2; possible D gene TRBD1, 5 bases. Germline V lookup: CDR1 LGHNT, CDR2 FRNRAP. The CDR3 totals 15 residues. Trimming pared 0 bases from V and 4 bases from J, leaving 12 bases between. In nucleotides, the CDR3 is TGTGCTAGTGGTTTGGTACAGGAGCCGTCCTATGGCTACACCTTC. This gives the protein CASGLVQEPSYGYTF.

The rearrangement uses TRBV7-2 and TRBJ1-5; D may be TRBD1 (6 bases). This CDR3 has 15 amino acids. The germline gives CDR1 SGHTA, CDR2 FQGNSA. V was clipped by 5 bases and J by 1 base, with 12 bases between them. In nucleotides, the CDR3 is TGTGCCAGCAGCCCCGGGGGGGCGAGCAATCAGCCCCAGCATTTT. This translates into CASSPGGASNQPQHF.

The chain links TRBV7-9 to TRBJ2-1, with TRBD2 matching over 10 bases. This CDR3 has 18 residues. Losses at the gene ends were 1 base for V and 5 bases for J; bases not matched to a gene: 11. The germline V gene encodes CDR1 SEHNR and CDR2 FQNEAQ (reference sequence). This chain's CDR3 is CASSLEDSGRLGDNEQFF. The CDR3 nucleotides read TGTGCCAGCAGCTTAGAGGATAGCGGGAGGTTAGGCGACAATGAGCAGTTCTTC.